Following are 8 T cell receptor beta chains from one sample sequenced in a study of human T cells and chemical hapten exposure. Time point specified: healthy volunteer bleed at 6 weeks. The authors extracted total RNA from unfractionated whole blood. TCRdb reanalysed the RACE reads using MiXCR and keeps one entry per CDR3 protein. The sample includes about 77,000 distinct CDR3 sequences, 8.5% to 10% of them seen just once. The sequencing input was whole blood. The receptor set was obtained from a female donor in good health. Some clones in this sample may be carry-over from other donors' samples.

This clonotype was seen more than once but under ten times. The chain links TRBV2 to TRBJ2-6; a weak D match, TRBD1 (6 bases). Deletions cut 2 bases from V and 2 bases from J, with 19 bases between. CDR1 is SNHLY, CDR2 FYNNEI, per germline. This CDR3 spans 19 amino acids. The CDR3 region is CASSELGASMSAGANVLTF. Written as DNA, the CDR3 is TGTGCCAGCAGTGAACTGGGGGCTTCAATGTCAGCTGGGGCCAACGTCCTGACTTTC.

The V and J genes are TRBV20-1 and TRBJ2-7; D unclear. V gave up 5 bases and J gave up 3 bases, with 14 bases separating them. Germline V CDR1 and CDR2: DFQATT, SNEGSKA (reference sequence). The CDR3 is made up of 13 amino acids. CDR3 residues: CSALRGIVYEQYF. The CDR3 bases are TGCAGTGCTCTACGTGGGATAGTCTACGAGCAGTACTTC.

Many counts were recorded for this clonotype. The chain carries TRBV7-8 and TRBJ1-1; 11 nucleotides align to TRBD1. The CDR3 is made up of 16 amino acids. Germline V gives CDR1 SGHVS, CDR2 FQNEAQ. V was pared by 3 bases and J by 5 bases, with 8 bases of the junction left unmatched. CDR3 in amino acids: CASSLADRGRGTEAFF. The CDR3 coding sequence is TGTGCCAGCAGCTTGGCGGACAGGGGGCGCGGAACTGAAGCTTTCTTT.

This clonotype was seen more than once but under ten times. V is TRBV5-5 and J is TRBJ2-1, with D perhaps matching TRBD1 or TRBD2 (6 bases each). The CDR3 runs 13 residues. CDR1 and CDR2 (germline): SGHKS, YYEKEE (reference sequence). Trimming left V 1 base short and J 6 bases short, with 8 bases between. In DNA, the CDR3 is TGTGCCAGCAGCTTGAAGGGGGGCAATGAGCAGTTCTTC. Translated: CASSLKGGNEQFF.

This clonotype was counted ten times or more. V and J are TRBV7-6 and TRBJ1-1; no firm D call. Germline CDR1 is SGHVS and CDR2 is FNYEAQ. V lost 5 bases, J lost 0 bases, and 10 bases lay in between. This CDR3 comprises 14 residues. The CDR3 nucleotides read TGTGCCAGCAGCCCCCTTCGGCTGAACACTGAAGCTTTCTTT. It codes for CASSPLRLNTEAFF.

In its sample, this clonotype was seen many times. The chain uses TRBV5-1 and TRBJ1-1; D might be TRBD1 (6 bases). This CDR3 comprises 14 residues. Trimming stripped 4 bases from V and 4 bases from J, with 14 bases between. Per germline, CDR1 SGHRS and CDR2 YFSETQ. The CDR3 DNA is TGCGCCAGCAGCGCACAGGGTTATCGCACTGAAGCTTTCTTT. This encodes CASSAQGYRTEAFF. Full variable domain (rest looked up from reference TRBV5-1 and TRBJ1-1): KAGVTQTPRYLIKTRGQQVTLSCSPISGHRSVSWYQQTPGQGLQFLFEYFSETQRNKGNFPGRFSGRQFSNSRSEMNVSTLELGDSALYLCASSAQGYRTEAFFGQGTRLTVV.

The chain employs TRBV12-3 or TRBV12-4 and TRBJ1-2, with D possibly TRBD1 on 5 matching bases. This CDR3 has 14 residues. The V gene lost 3 bases and the J gene lost 4 bases, with 12 bases spanning the gap. CDR3 protein: CASSFDREPYGYTF. As DNA, the CDR3 is TGTGCCAGCAGTTTTGACAGAGAACCCTATGGCTACACCTTC.

This clonotype was observed many times. The chain carries TRBV12-3 or TRBV12-4 and TRBJ1-1; D is unresolved. Trimming left V 1 base short and J 10 bases short, with 16 bases between. The CDR3 runs to 14 residues. CDR3 residues: CASSLEFGAVGAFF. As DNA, the CDR3 is TGTGCCAGCAGTTTAGAGTTTGGAGCGGTGGGAGCTTTCTTT.